This TCR beta chain was recorded in a study of a mutant IDH1 vaccine in newly diagnosed glioma (dated by TCRdb to about 2021). Concerning the study at large: Vaccination started 4-6 weeks after radiotherapy alone, or was given together with temozolomide cycles in the groups whose treatment included chemotherapy. Prior to enrollment, patients had been given standard therapy consisting of radiotherapy alone, temozolomide alone, or radiochemotherapy with temozolomide, with the combination given to most patients. Of the approximately 33 treated patients, 62.5% were male and about 40% were female, and a mean age of around 40 years was recorded. For exploratory analyses, longitudinal TCRB deep sequencing was carried out in about two dozen treated patients wherever samples were available. Six visits were used for peripheral blood collection: V03 (baseline), V05, V07, V10, V12 and V13. The week-35 safety follow-up was designated visit V12, and the week-47 end of study was designated visit V13.

Ends trimmed: V by 5 bases, J by 3 bases; bases unmatched to a gene: 4. CDR1 MDHEN and CDR2 SYDVKM are derived from the germline V gene. The CDR3 covers 15 residues, taking in both the cysteine and the phenylalanine. Of all the DNA, just the CDR3 is kept, 45 bases in frame from base 1. On this clone itself: There is no known antigen for this receptor. No much larger clonotype is one base removed from it; base qualities were not supplied.

The time point label, as the study defines it: week 47, end of study. Each vaccine dose was 300 ug of a 20-mer mutant IDH1 peptide in Montanide, given subcutaneously with topical imiquimod. Patients received eight vaccinations in weeks 1, 3, 5, 7, 11, 15, 19 and 23, corresponding to visits V03 through V10. Newly diagnosed WHO grade 3 or 4 IDH1-mutant astrocytomas showing loss of nuclear ATRX were present in the donors. The samples were drawn from NOA16, a multicentre, single-arm, open-label phase I trial in Germany that tested a mutant IDH1 peptide vaccine in humans for the first time. Genomic DNA for TCRB sequencing was isolated from EDTA blood with the DNeasy Blood and Tissue Kit. Here is what the overall study found, with its caveats: Availability determined which PBMC samples were chosen for TCRB deep sequencing. Pseudoprogression appeared unrelated to alterations in the top peripheral T cell clonotypes detected by TCRB sequencing. Across multiple MHC alleles, vaccine-induced immune responses were seen in more than 80% of patients. The authors stated that sample limitations prevented analyses of patient blood samples from being reproduced.

Receptor libraries were prepared by the immunoSEQ multiplex PCR assay. The hsTCRB Kit was used according to the manufacturer's protocol to amplify rearranged TCR beta chain sequences. Sequencing of TCRB libraries was carried out on an Illumina MiSeq. The original pipeline was this. Demultiplexing, trimming and gene mapping were performed with the kit vendor's proprietary platform. TCRdb limited this immuneACCESS table to in-frame rearrangements with V and J called. A share of clones is missing; checked studies link under half to unresolved V genes, and the rest is unexplained. That table is the source of V, J and clone size, and D and trimming were worked out from the DNA. The table for this sample lists around 94,000 clones; about 90% of them were counted only once. The biggest ten clones account for over 0.6% of the sample.

The sequence links TRBV28 to TRBJ2-3, with 11 bases aligning to TRBD2. The TCR originated in a woman aged 50 to 65 with glioma. The sample in question was PBMCs, obtained from a glioma patient whose treatment included an IDH1 peptide vaccine. The CDR3 reads CASSLSGRGTDTQYF. Here is the DNA: TGTGCCAGCAGTCTTAGCGGGAGGGGAACAGATACGCAGTATTTT.